This is a list of T cell receptor beta chains from one sample in a study of blood T cell repertoires in COVID-19. Assay: immunoSEQ multiplex PCR; the TCRdb copy retains only in-frame clones and omits some. The table has about 190,000 clones, approximately 84% seen once. Source material: PBMCs or T cells enriched from blood (not recorded which). The receptor source for this set is a woman under 40 who had recovered from COVID-19. CDR3s include the opening cysteine and the closing phenylalanine or tryptophan. The order of the fields is V gene, J gene, clone size, D gene, CDR3 length, CDR3 DNA, CDR3 protein. D genes are given only for firm matches. Expanded clones are given a class, and other clones once, few, many or no size at all.

V gene: TRBV5-1
J gene: TRBJ2-1
clone size: NA
D gene: TRBD1
CDR3 length: 14
CDR3 DNA: TGCGCCAGCGGCCGGACAGGCTCCTACAATGAGCAGTTCTTC
CDR3 protein: CASGRTGSYNEQFF

V gene: TRBV7-3
J gene: TRBJ2-1
clone size: NA
D gene: NA
CDR3 length: 12
CDR3 DNA: TGTGCCAGCAGCCGAAATAGGGGTGAGCAGTTCTTC
CDR3 protein: CASSRNRGEQFF

V gene: TRBV9
J gene: TRBJ1-4
clone size: many
D gene: TRBD1
CDR3 length: 15
CDR3 DNA: TGTGCCAGCAGCGGACAGGGGGCAACTAATGAAAAACTGTTTTTT
CDR3 protein: CASSGQGATNEKLFF

V gene: TRBV3-1/TRBV3-2
J gene: TRBJ1-4
clone size: NA
D gene: TRBD1
CDR3 length: 16
CDR3 DNA: TGTGCCAGCAGTCCCAGTGGGGGCAGGGGGTATGAAAAACTGTTTTTT
CDR3 protein: CASSPSGGRGYEKLFF

V gene: TRBV6-5
J gene: TRBJ1-6
clone size: NA
D gene: TRBD1
CDR3 length: 15
CDR3 DNA: TGTGCCAGCAGCCGACCGGGACAGTATAATTCACCCCTCCACTTT
CDR3 protein: CASSRPGQYNSPLHF

V gene: TRBV29-1
J gene: TRBJ1-2
clone size: NA
D gene: TRBD1
CDR3 length: 10
CDR3 DNA: TGCAGCGTTGGGACAGGTGGCTACACCTTC
CDR3 protein: CSVGTGGYTF

V gene: TRBV19
J gene: TRBJ1-2
clone size: once
D gene: NA
CDR3 length: 17
CDR3 DNA: TGTGCCAGCGCCTCGCCCCGGGACAAGGAGGAAAGGAATGGCTACACCTTC
CDR3 protein: CASASPRDKEERNGYTF

V gene: TRBV6-1
J gene: TRBJ2-1
clone size: NA
D gene: TRBD2
CDR3 length: 16
CDR3 DNA: TGTGCCAGCAGTGGCCCCTCGGGCGGGAGGCTCGATGAGCAGTTCTTC
CDR3 protein: CASSGPSGGRLDEQFF

V gene: TRBV27
J gene: TRBJ2-5
clone size: NA
D gene: TRBD1
CDR3 length: 15
CDR3 DNA: TGTGCCAGCAGTACCCGGGACAGATTTCAAGAGACCCAGTACTTC
CDR3 protein: CASSTRDRFQETQYF

V gene: TRBV28
J gene: TRBJ2-5
clone size: NA
D gene: NA
CDR3 length: 10
CDR3 DNA: TGTGCCAGCAGTTCACTCACCCAGTACTTC
CDR3 protein: CASSSLTQYF

V gene: TRBV5-6
J gene: TRBJ2-1
clone size: NA
D gene: TRBD2
CDR3 length: 18
CDR3 DNA: TGTGCCAGCAGCTTGGCCCCTACTAGCGGGAGGGCCATTAATGAGCAGTTCTTC
CDR3 protein: CASSLAPTSGRAINEQFF

V gene: TRBV19
J gene: TRBJ2-7
clone size: NA
D gene: NA
CDR3 length: 14
CDR3 DNA: TGTGCCAGTAGTATCGGGGGGCGTCACTACGAGCAGTACTTC
CDR3 protein: CASSIGGRHYEQYF

V gene: TRBV2
J gene: TRBJ2-6
clone size: NA
D gene: NA
CDR3 length: 16
CDR3 DNA: TGTGCCAGCAGTGGAGGAGGCGGGTCTGGGGCCAACGTCCTGACTTTC
CDR3 protein: CASSGGGGSGANVLTF

V gene: TRBV5-4
J gene: TRBJ2-1
clone size: NA
D gene: NA
CDR3 length: 15
CDR3 DNA: TGTGCCAGCAGCTTGTCTCTGACGACTACTAATGAGCAGTTCTTC
CDR3 protein: CASSLSLTTTNEQFF

V gene: TRBV4-1
J gene: TRBJ2-1
clone size: NA
D gene: TRBD2
CDR3 length: 16
CDR3 DNA: TGCGCCAGCAGCCAGTTGGGGCTAGCGGGAGGCCTGGGGGAGTTCTTC
CDR3 protein: CASSQLGLAGGLGEFF

V gene: TRBV5-4
J gene: TRBJ1-1
clone size: NA
D gene: NA
CDR3 length: 14
CDR3 DNA: TGTGCCAGCAGCTCTCGGGTCGTGGTGACTGAAGCTTTCTTT
CDR3 protein: CASSSRVVVTEAFF

V gene: TRBV15
J gene: TRBJ2-7
clone size: NA
D gene: NA
CDR3 length: 15
CDR3 DNA: TGTGCCACCAGCAGAGCGGGCTGGGACACCTACGAGCAGTACTTC
CDR3 protein: CATSRAGWDTYEQYF

V gene: TRBV28
J gene: TRBJ1-4
clone size: NA
D gene: NA
CDR3 length: 14
CDR3 DNA: TGTGCCAGCAGATCGGGACAAGGAAGGGAAAAACTGTTTTTT
CDR3 protein: CASRSGQGREKLFF